This is a list of T cell receptor beta chains from one sample in a study of neurological immune-mediated disorders. TCRdb processed the 5' RACE reads anew with MiXCR; each CDR3 protein has one entry. The data contain under 50,000 distinct CDR3 sequences, roughly 13% of them singletons. Sequences were obtained from PBMCs. These receptors all come from a male donor with HTLV-1-associated myelopathy (HAM/TSP). The CDR3 runs from the conserved cysteine through the conserved F or W. A D gene is named only where the DNA matches it firmly. Rows give clone size only sometimes, using once, few, many, or a class for an expanded clone.

CDR3 | DNA | J | size | V | D
CASSLANYGYTF | TGTGCCAGCAGCTTGGCCAACTATGGCTACACCTTC | TRBJ1-2 | many | TRBV5-4 | .
CSATQAKHEKLFF | TGCAGTGCTACCCAAGCGAAGCATGAAAAACTGTTTTTT | TRBJ1-4 | . | TRBV20-1 | .
CASSVTSVTGELFF | TGCGCCAGCAGCGTAACTAGCGTCACCGGGGAGCTGTTTTTT | TRBJ2-2 | many | TRBV5-1 | TRBD2
CSARVAGTYEQYF | TGCAGTGCTAGAGTTGCAGGGACCTACGAGCAGTACTTC | TRBJ2-7 | many | TRBV20-1 | .
CASSPRGGRDEQFF | TGTGCCAGCAGCCCCCGGGGGGGCCGCGATGAGCAGTTCTTC | TRBJ2-1 | few | TRBV7-6 | TRBD2
CASSSWTDQETQYF | TGTGCCAGCAGCTCCTGGACAGATCAAGAGACCCAGTACTTC | TRBJ2-5 | . | TRBV7-7 | .
CASSPHLNRANYGYTF | TGTGCCAGCAGTCCTCACCTAAATAGAGCAAACTATGGCTACACCTTC | TRBJ1-2 | many | TRBV27 | .
CASSFGTDNQPQHF | TGCGCCAGCAGCTTTGGGACAGATAATCAGCCCCAGCATTTT | TRBJ1-5 | many | TRBV5-1 | TRBD1
CSAWTAETQYF | TGCAGTGCTTGGACTGCCGAGACCCAGTACTTC | TRBJ2-5 | many | TRBV20-1 | .
CSVTGTGVPTGELFF | TGCAGCGTTACCGGGACAGGGGTTCCCACCGGGGAGCTGTTTTTT | TRBJ2-2 | many | TRBV29-1 | TRBD1
CASSLSRQNTEAFF | TGTGCCAGCAGCCTTTCTCGACAGAACACTGAAGCTTTCTTT | TRBJ1-1 | many | TRBV7-8 | .
CASAKPGPSYNEQFF | TGTGCCAGCGCAAAACCGGGACCATCCTACAATGAGCAGTTCTTC | TRBJ2-1 | many | TRBV6-1 | .
CASSPSSGARASQPQHF | TGTGCCAGCAGTCCCTCATCGGGGGCTCGGGCGTCTCAGCCCCAGCATTTT | TRBJ1-5 | many | TRBV6-5 | .
CASSLSGRGSYNSPLHF | TGTGCCAGCAGCTTATCGGGACGGGGTTCCTATAATTCACCCCTCCACTTT | TRBJ1-6 | many | TRBV11-2 | .
CASSPFGGEGQPQHF | TGTGCCAGCAGTCCCTTCGGGGGAGAAGGTCAGCCCCAGCATTTT | TRBJ1-5 | many | TRBV12-3/TRBV12-4 | .
CASGTGSTSYEQYF | TGTGCCAGCGGTACAGGGAGCACCTCCTACGAGCAGTACTTC | TRBJ2-7 | many | TRBV28 | .
CASSPDRGMNTEAFF | TGTGCCAGCAGCCCTGACAGGGGCATGAACACTGAAGCTTTCTTT | TRBJ1-1 | many | TRBV7-2 | TRBD1
CASSSRKQGSYGYTF | TGTGCCAGCAGCTCCAGAAAACAGGGTTCATATGGCTACACCTTC | TRBJ1-2 | many | TRBV5-6 | .
CASRAYDTGYEQYF | TGTGCCAGCAGAGCTTATGATACGGGGTACGAGCAGTACTTC | TRBJ2-7 | many | TRBV6-6 | .
CASSGQGADTQYF | TGCGCCAGCAGCGGGCAGGGGGCAGATACGCAGTATTTT | TRBJ2-3 | many | TRBV5-1 | TRBD1
CATSGLSGTEQYF | TGTGCCACCAGTGGTTTGTCAGGGACCGAGCAGTACTTC | TRBJ2-7 | many | TRBV24-1 | .